A single sample is the source of the 32 T cell receptor beta chains below, sequenced in a study of blood T cell repertoires in COVID-19. Assay used: immunoSEQ multiplex PCR; TCRdb lists only in-frame clones, some missing. The sample contains fewer than 350,000 clones, roughly 90% of which appear only once. Sequencing was done on a sample of PBMCs or T cells enriched from blood (not recorded which). These receptors all stem from a woman aged 35 to 49 who had recovered from COVID-19.

The genes are TRBV27 and TRBJ2-7; a weak D match, TRBD1 (6 bases). V lost 5 bases and J lost 2, with 16 bases in between. This CDR3 contains 15 residues. Germline CDR1 MNHEY, CDR2 SMNVEV (reference sequence). In DNA, the CDR3 is TGTGCCAGCAGTCCTCAACCGGACAGCACCTACGAGCAGTACTTC. As protein: CASSPQPDSTYEQYF.

The chain combines TRBV7-9 with TRBJ1-2; TRBD1 is a possible D gene (6 bases). Trimming left V 3 bases short and J 5 bases short, with 16 bases between. This CDR3 is 15 amino acids long. CDR1 and CDR2 from the germline V gene are SEHNR and FQNEAQ (reference sequence). The DNA for the CDR3 is TGTGCCAGCAGCTTCAGCGACAGGACCCCTTATGGCTACACCTTC. It is translated as CASSFSDRTPYGYTF.

This clone was seen more than once but under ten times. The V and J genes are TRBV6-5 and TRBJ1-2; a possible D gene is TRBD1 (6 bases). From germline, CDR1 is MNHEY and CDR2 SVGAGI. This CDR3 has 13 amino acids. Trimming removed 6 bases at V and 4 bases at J, with 12 bases between. CDR3 sequence (DNA): TGTGCCAGCAGGTCACAGGGAAGCTATGGCTACACCTTC. It codes for CASRSQGSYGYTF.

V usage is TRBV4-2 and J usage is TRBJ1-5; TRBD1 is a possible D gene (5 bases). Per germline, CDR1 LGHNA and CDR2 YNFKEQ. The CDR3 covers 18 residues. The germline V and J ends were trimmed by 0 bases and 2 bases, with 17 bases remaining between them. CDR3 amino acids: CASSQDSARAWGNQPQHF. In nucleotides, the CDR3 is TGTGCCAGCAGCCAAGATTCGGCCAGGGCGTGGGGCAATCAGCCCCAGCATTTT.

V gene TRBV6-5 combines with J gene TRBJ1-1; D remains ambiguous. Germline-derived CDR1 and CDR2 are MNHEY and SVGAGI. CDR3 length: 14 residues. With 0 bases removed from V and 8 bases from J, the gap between germline ends came to 13 bases. The CDR3 loop reads CASSYSPTVEEAFF. The CDR3 region has the DNA TGTGCCAGCAGTTACTCGCCTACAGTAGAAGAAGCTTTCTTT.

The CDR3 loop reads CASRNRWANTEAFF. The CDR3 bases are TGTGCCAGCAGGAACAGGTGGGCGAACACTGAAGCTTTCTTT. The genes are TRBV27 and TRBJ1-1; possibly TRBD1 for D (5 bases). The V end was cut by 6 bases, the J end by 1 base, with 12 bases between. The CDR3 length is 14 residues. Germline CDR1 MNHEY, CDR2 SMNVEV (reference sequence).

The chain recombines TRBV10-3 with TRBJ1-4; D might be TRBD1 (5 bases). Germline V gene sequence: CDR1 ENHRY, CDR2 SYGVKD. V lost 7 bases and J lost 7, with 13 bases in between. There are 13 residues in the CDR3. The CDR3: CAITVGPGEKLFF. The CDR3 DNA is TGTGCCATCACGGTGGGGCCTGGTGAAAAACTGTTTTTT.

This chain links TRBV6-2 or TRBV6-3 with TRBJ2-5; D not certain. The CDR3 covers 14 residues. Germline CDR1 reads MNHEY; CDR2 reads SVGEGT. Trimming shortened V by 2 bases and J by 2 bases, and 9 bases separated the two germline ends. CDR3 nucleotide sequence: TGTGCCAGCAGTTACGGGCTCCAACAAGAGACCCAGTACTTC. This sequence encodes CASSYGLQQETQYF.

This chain links TRBV5-5 with TRBJ1-2; TRBD1 is a possible D gene (5 bases). V was trimmed by 0 bases and J by 4 bases, leaving 10 bases between them. CDR1 SGHKS and CDR2 YYEKEE come from the germline V gene (reference sequence). This CDR3 is 14 amino acids long. Written as DNA, the CDR3 is TGTGCCAGCAGCTTGGGACAGCAGATCTATGGCTACACCTTC. Translated, it gives CASSLGQQIYGYTF.

The chain carries TRBV9 and TRBJ2-7, with 8 nucleotides matching TRBD1. The CDR3 consists of 13 residues. V trimming: 4 bases; J trimming: 4 bases; junction bases outside the gene matches: 4. The germline V gene encodes CDR1 SGDLS and CDR2 YYNGEE. CDR3 nucleotides: TGTGCCAGCAGCCCGGGACAGGTATACGAGCAGTACTTC. Its protein product is CASSPGQVYEQYF.

V usage is TRBV28 and J usage is TRBJ2-7, with D maybe TRBD2 (6 bases). The V end lost 6 bases, the J end lost 3 bases, and 21 bases lay between the germline ends. The CDR3 spans 16 residues. Germline assignment: CDR1 MDHEN and CDR2 SYDVKM. The CDR3 reads CASREPGDGGSYEQYF. The DNA for the CDR3 is TGTGCCAGCAGGGAGCCCGGGGACGGGGGAAGCTACGAGCAGTACTTC.

The chain combines TRBV7-8 with TRBJ2-1; a weak D match, TRBD2 (5 bases). This CDR3 has 16 residues. Trimming took off 5 bases at V and 6 bases at J, with 20 bases between the two ends. Germline CDR1 SGHVS, CDR2 FQNEAQ. The CDR3 protein is CASSPKSGMGSNEQFF. The CDR3 DNA follows: TGTGCCAGCAGCCCTAAGTCGGGAATGGGTAGCAATGAGCAGTTCTTC.

This clone was counted once. V gene TRBV19 combines with J gene TRBJ1-1; D is perhaps TRBD1 (5 bases). In germline, CDR1 is LNHDA, CDR2 SQIVND (reference sequence). The CDR3 spans 14 residues. The V end lost 5 bases, the J end lost 5 bases, and 15 bases lay between the germline ends. The CDR3 nucleotides read TGTGCCAGTAGTCCTAGGCGGGGCGTAACTGAAGCTTTCTTT. Its protein is CASSPRRGVTEAFF.

This clone has just one count. The chain has TRBV19 and TRBJ1-3; possibly TRBD1 for D (5 bases). V gave up 6 bases and J gave up 0 bases, with 12 bases separating them. Germline values: CDR1 LNHDA, CDR2 SQIVND (reference sequence). This CDR3 is built from 15 residues. The DNA for the CDR3 is TGTGCCAGTAGCCGGGGGGATAACTCTGGAAACACCATATATTTT. Translation: CASSRGDNSGNTIYF. Full variable domain (remainder filled in from reference TRBV19 and TRBJ1-3): DGGITQSPKYLFRKEGQNVTLSCEQNLNHDAMYWYRQDPGQGLRLIYYSQIVNDFQKGDIAEGYSVSREKKESFPLTVTSAQKNPTAFYLCASSRGDNSGNTIYFGEGSWLTVV.

This chain joins TRBV11-2 and TRBJ2-7; a weak D match, TRBD2 (6 bases). Germline values: CDR1 SGHAT, CDR2 FQNNGV. This CDR3 region has 13 residues. The V gene lost 1 base and the J gene lost 4 bases, with 8 bases spanning the gap. The CDR3 here is CASSLVAGYEQYF. The CDR3 DNA reads as TGTGCCAGCAGCTTAGTGGCGGGGTACGAGCAGTACTTC.

This clone was picked up one time. The V call is TRBV29-1, the J call TRBJ1-2; D is possibly TRBD1 (6 bases). The germline V and J ends were trimmed by 7 bases and 3 bases, with 12 bases remaining between them. CDR1 is SQVTM and CDR2 is ANQGSEA in the germline V gene. The CDR3 has 12 residues. The chain's CDR3 is CSAQGPDYGYTF. The CDR3 region has the DNA TGCAGCGCCCAGGGGCCAGACTATGGCTACACCTTC.

The J gene is TRBJ2-4, the V gene TRBV7-3; D possibly corresponds to TRBD1 (6 bases). The germline CDR1 and CDR2 sequences are SGHTA and FQGTGA. The CDR3 contains 18 residues. Deletions cut 2 bases from V and 3 bases from J, with 20 bases between. CDR3 in amino acids: CASSLFVGTMLGKNIQYF. Here the CDR3 DNA reads TGTGCCAGCAGCTTATTCGTAGGGACAATGCTGGGCAAAAACATTCAGTACTTC. Together with reference TRBV7-3 and TRBJ2-4, the CDR3 gives the full variable domain: GAGVSQTPSNKVTEKGKYVELRCDPISGHTALYWYRQSLGQGPEFLIYFQGTGAADDSGLPNDRFFAVRPEGSVSTLKIQRTERGDSAVYLCASSLFVGTMLGKNIQYFGAGTRLSVL.

This chain links TRBV19 with TRBJ2-1; tentative D call: TRBD2 (5 bases). Trimming took 1 base from V and 0 from J, leaving 10 bases between them. CDR1 is LNHDA, CDR2 SQIVND, per germline (reference sequence). This CDR3 is built from 16 residues. This chain's CDR3 is CASSIAAVSSYNEQFF. The CDR3 DNA is TGTGCCAGTAGTATAGCAGCGGTAAGCTCCTACAATGAGCAGTTCTTC.

The rearrangement links TRBV7-2 to TRBJ2-3, with 10 bases aligning to TRBD2. Germline assignment: CDR1 SGHTA and CDR2 FQGNSA. The CDR3 extends over 14 amino acids. V lost 5 bases, J lost 4 bases, and 3 bases stayed unmatched. The CDR3: CASSPGTSADTQYF. CDR3 DNA sequence: TGTGCCAGCAGCCCCGGGACTAGCGCAGATACGCAGTATTTT. The full variable domain, with the rest looked up from reference TRBV7-2 and TRBJ2-3, is GAGVSQSPSNKVTEKGKDVELRCDPISGHTALYWYRQSLGQGLEFLIYFQGNSAPDKSGLPSDRFSAERTGGSVSTLTIQRTQQEDSAVYLCASSPGTSADTQYFGPGTRLTVL.

This rearrangement joins TRBV15 to TRBJ2-5, with TRBD2 matching over 10 bases. The germline CDR1 and CDR2 sequences are LNHNV and YYDKDF (reference sequence). The J segment lost 4 bases and the V segment lost 0 bases, leaving 2 bases of the junction unmatched. The CDR3 is 15 amino acids. This chain's CDR3 is CATSRDRTSGETQYF. The CDR3 coding sequence is TGTGCCACCAGCAGAGACCGGACTAGCGGAGAGACCCAGTACTTC.

The V gene is TRBV5-4, the J gene TRBJ2-7; TRBD2 is a possible D gene (6 bases). The germline V and J ends were trimmed by 4 bases and 0 bases, with 14 bases remaining between them. This CDR3 is 15 amino acids long. Per the germline V gene, CDR1 is SGHNT and CDR2 is YYREEE (reference sequence). CDR3 sequence reads: CASSDGTRSSYEQYF. The CDR3 nucleotides are TGTGCCAGCAGCGACGGGACTCGCAGCTCCTACGAGCAGTACTTC.

V is TRBV5-1 and J is TRBJ1-1, with TRBD1 matching 7 bases. V lost 4 bases and J lost 2; bases outside the gene matches: 8. The CDR3 spans 15 residues. Germline V gene sequence: CDR1 SGHRS, CDR2 YFSETQ. This CDR3 reads CASSPFGTENTEAFF. In nucleotides, the CDR3 is TGCGCCAGCAGCCCCTTCGGGACAGAAAACACTGAAGCTTTCTTT.

V is TRBV6-2 or TRBV6-3 and J is TRBJ1-2; possibly TRBD1 for D (5 bases). The V end was cut by 4 bases, the J end by 8 bases, with 11 bases between. The V gene's germline CDR1 is MNHEY and CDR2 SVGEGT. The CDR3 spans 12 residues. Written as DNA, the CDR3 is TGTGCCAGCAGTTTGACAGTACGAGGCTACACCTTC. Amino acids: CASSLTVRGYTF.

This rearrangement joins TRBV10-3 to TRBJ1-1; D remains unclear. Germline V gene data show CDR1 as ENHRY and CDR2 as SYGVKD. This CDR3 has 11 amino acids. Trimming cost V 8 bases and J 2 bases, with 6 bases left between them. The CDR3 coding sequence is TGTGCCATCCTGAGAAACACTGAAGCTTTCTTT. This gives the protein CAILRNTEAFF.

There are a few counts of this clone. V gene TRBV18 combines with J gene TRBJ1-6; D gene unclear. V dropped 3 bases and J dropped 13 bases, with 19 bases sitting between them. The germline CDR1 and CDR2 sequences are KGHSH and LQKENI. The CDR3 spans 15 residues. The CDR3 DNA follows: TGTGCCAGCTCACCCGCCTTAGGAGAGGGAGGTCCCCTCCACTTT. As protein: CASSPALGEGGPLHF.

The chain uses TRBV5-6 and TRBJ2-7; 8 nucleotides match TRBD2. This CDR3 region has 16 residues. V shed 3 bases and J 0 bases; nucleotides not matched to a gene: 8. CDR1 and CDR2 from the germline V gene are SGHDT and YYEEEE. The CDR3 reads CASSYGAGGSSYEQYF. The CDR3 DNA reads as TGTGCCAGCAGCTACGGGGCGGGGGGTAGCTCCTACGAGCAGTACTTC.

V usage is TRBV5-1 and J usage is TRBJ1-1; the D gene is possibly TRBD1 (6 bases). V was cut by 1 base and J by 4 bases, with 14 bases left in between. CDR1 is SGHRS and CDR2 is YFSETQ in the germline V gene. CDR3 length: 15 amino acids. CDR3 region: CASSLIARGGTEAFF. In DNA, the CDR3 is TGCGCCAGCAGCTTGATCGCCAGAGGGGGCACTGAAGCTTTCTTT.

As regards this clone: Other DNA sequences within the sample encode an identical CDR3. The chain couples TRBV6-5 to TRBJ1-6; 10 nucleotides agree with TRBD1. Germline CDR1 reads MNHEY; CDR2 reads SVGAGI. CDR3 length equals 13 residues. V shed 6 bases and J 9 bases; nucleotides not matched to a gene: 2. CDR3: CASSRDRGSPLHF. The CDR3 bases are TGTGCCAGCAGCCGGGACAGGGGTTCACCCCTCCACTTT.

The J gene is TRBJ1-5, the V gene TRBV4-1; D perhaps matches TRBD1 (5 bases). The CDR3 is 15 amino acids. V was clipped by 5 bases and J by 6 bases, with 17 bases between them. Germline CDR1 is MGHRA and CDR2 is YSYEKL. The CDR3 protein is CASSGRAGFFQPQHF. DNA for the CDR3: TGCGCCAGCAGCGGAAGGGCAGGGTTTTTTCAGCCCCAGCATTTT.

This rearrangement joins TRBV19 to TRBJ1-5; 8 bases line up with TRBD1. CDR1 is LNHDA, CDR2 SQIVND, per germline (reference sequence). This CDR3 has 15 amino acids. V lost 7 bases to trimming and J lost 3 bases; unmatched junction nucleotides: 8. CDR3 nucleotides: TGTGCCAGTACCACGGACAGGGCCTACAATCAGCCCCAGCATTTT. Encoded protein: CASTTDRAYNQPQHF.

The chain is built from TRBV10-3 and TRBJ2-7; possible D gene TRBD1, 6 bases. V was shortened by 0 bases and J by 7 bases, with 16 bases between the two germline ends. The CDR3 is 15 residues long. Germline assignment: CDR1 ENHRY and CDR2 SYGVKD. DNA of the CDR3: TGTGCCATCAGTGAGTCGGCGACAGCGAGGGGGGAGCAGTACTTC. Protein product: CAISESATARGEQYF.

The chain has TRBV6-5 and TRBJ1-2, with TRBD1 identical over 7 bases. J gave up 0 bases and V 5 bases, and 3 bases lay outside the gene matches. Germline V lookup: CDR1 MNHEY, CDR2 SVGAGI. The CDR3 runs to 14 residues. The CDR3 DNA sequence: TGTGCCAGCAGTATACAGGGGCCTAACTATGGCTACACCTTC. Translated: CASSIQGPNYGYTF.